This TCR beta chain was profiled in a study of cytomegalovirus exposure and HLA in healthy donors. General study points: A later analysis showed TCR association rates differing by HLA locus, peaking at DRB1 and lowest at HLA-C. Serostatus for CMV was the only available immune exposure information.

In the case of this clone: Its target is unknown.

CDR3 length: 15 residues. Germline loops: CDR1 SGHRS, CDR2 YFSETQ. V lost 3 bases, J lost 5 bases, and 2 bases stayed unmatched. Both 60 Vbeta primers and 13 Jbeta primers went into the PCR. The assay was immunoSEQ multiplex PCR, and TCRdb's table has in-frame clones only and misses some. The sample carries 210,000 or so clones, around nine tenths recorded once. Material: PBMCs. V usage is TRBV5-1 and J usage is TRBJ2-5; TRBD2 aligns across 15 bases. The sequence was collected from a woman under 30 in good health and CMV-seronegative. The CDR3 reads CASSWTSGGAETQYF. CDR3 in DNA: TGCGCCAGCAGCTGGACTAGCGGGGGGGCTGAGACCCAGTACTTC.